Listed below are T cell receptor beta chains from one sample, sequenced in a study of T cells in tuberculosis. Assay used: immunoSEQ multiplex PCR; TCRdb lists only in-frame clones, some missing. The sample consists of under 50,000 clones, roughly 96% of them appearing once. Sequences were obtained from PBMCs. The receptors shown here come from a donor aged 10-35 years with latent tuberculosis or without tuberculosis infection. Each CDR3 is given with its conserved first and last residue. Fields, in order: clone size, J gene, V gene, D gene, CDR3 DNA, CDR3 protein. The D gene is left open where the match is weak. Size is omitted from some rows. Given values are once, few, many or a class for expanded clones.

NA | TRBJ2-7 | TRBV29-1 | NA | TGCAGCGTTGATCAAGGAGTTGGTGGCGAGCAGTACTTC | CSVDQGVGGEQYF
NA | TRBJ1-1 | TRBV30 | NA | TGTGCCTGGAGGAACAGCATGAACACTGAAGCTTTCTTT | CAWRNSMNTEAFF
NA | TRBJ2-6 | TRBV2 | TRBD2 | TGTGCCAGCAGAAAAGGGCCTAGCGGAGCAGCCTCTGGGGCCAACGTCCTGACTTTC | CASRKGPSGAASGANVLTF
NA | TRBJ1-2 | TRBV28 | TRBD1 | TGTGCCAGCAGCTCCGAGGGGGCGGGAAATGGCTACACCTTC | CASSSEGAGNGYTF
once | TRBJ1-1 | TRBV4-3 | TRBD1 | TGCGCCAGCAGCCAATACAGGGGTGGAACTGAAGCTTTCTTT | CASSQYRGGTEAFF
NA | TRBJ2-7 | TRBV30 | TRBD1 | TGTGCCTGGAGTGGGACAGGGAGCTCCTACGAGCAGTACTTC | CAWSGTGSSYEQYF
NA | TRBJ1-1 | TRBV18 | NA | TGTGCCAGCTCACTTAAACAGGGAATAGAGAACACTGAAGCTTTCTTT | CASSLKQGIENTEAFF
NA | TRBJ2-3 | TRBV15 | TRBD2 | TGTGCCACCAGCCCACCCCGGGGGGCAGATACGCAGTATTTT | CATSPPRGADTQYF
NA | TRBJ2-3 | TRBV5-1 | TRBD2 | TGCGCCAGCAGCAACAGCGGGGGTACAGATACGCAGTATTTT | CASSNSGGTDTQYF
NA | TRBJ2-5 | TRBV5-4 | TRBD2 | TGTGCCAGCAGCTTGGCGGCTAGCGGGTCACATTCTCTATTCGAGACCCAGTACTTC | CASSLAASGSHSLFETQYF
NA | TRBJ1-4 | TRBV27 | TRBD1 | TGTGCCAGCAGCTCCGGGACAGGAGATGAAAAACTGTTTTTT | CASSSGTGDEKLFF